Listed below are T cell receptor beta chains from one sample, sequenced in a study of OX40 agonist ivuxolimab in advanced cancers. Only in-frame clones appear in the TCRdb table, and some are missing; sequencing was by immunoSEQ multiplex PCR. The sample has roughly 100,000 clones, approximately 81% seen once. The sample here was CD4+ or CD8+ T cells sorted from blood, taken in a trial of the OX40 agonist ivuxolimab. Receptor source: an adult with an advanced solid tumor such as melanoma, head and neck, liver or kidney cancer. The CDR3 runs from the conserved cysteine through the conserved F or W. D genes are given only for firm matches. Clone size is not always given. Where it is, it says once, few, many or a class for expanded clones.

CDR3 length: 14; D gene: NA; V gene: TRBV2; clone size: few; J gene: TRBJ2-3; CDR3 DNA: TGTGCCAGCACGGTACGGCAGGCAGCAGGTGCGCAGTATTTT; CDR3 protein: CASTVRQAAGAQYF
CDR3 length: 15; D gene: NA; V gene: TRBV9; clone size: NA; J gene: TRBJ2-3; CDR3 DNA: TGTGCCAGCAGCGTATCTCACGATAGCACAGATACGCAGTATTTT; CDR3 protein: CASSVSHDSTDTQYF
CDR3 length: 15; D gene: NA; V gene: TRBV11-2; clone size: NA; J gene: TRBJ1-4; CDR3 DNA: TGTGCCAGCAGCTTACGGAGGGCCCCGCTAGGCGAACTGTTTTTT; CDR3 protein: CASSLRRAPLGELFF
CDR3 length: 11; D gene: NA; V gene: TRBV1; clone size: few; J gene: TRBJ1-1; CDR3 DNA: TGCACCAGCAGCCAAGATCGCAAGCGCTGCTTT; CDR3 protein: CTSSQDRKRCF
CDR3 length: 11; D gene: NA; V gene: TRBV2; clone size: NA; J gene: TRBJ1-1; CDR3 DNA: TGTGCCAGCAGAGGGGACACTGAAGCTTTCTTT; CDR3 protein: CASRGDTEAFF
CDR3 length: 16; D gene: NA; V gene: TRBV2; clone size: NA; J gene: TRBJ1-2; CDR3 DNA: TGTGCCAGCAGTCTCTTCTCTGGCGGGACCGTCTATGGCTACACCTTC; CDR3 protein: CASSLFSGGTVYGYTF
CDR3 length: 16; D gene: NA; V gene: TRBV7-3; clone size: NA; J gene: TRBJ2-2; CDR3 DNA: TGTGCCAGCAGCTTAATGAACAGGGCGAACACCGGGGAGCTGTTTTTT; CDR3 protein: CASSLMNRANTGELFF
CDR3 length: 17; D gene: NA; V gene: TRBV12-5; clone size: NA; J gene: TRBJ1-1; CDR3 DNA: TGTGCTAGTGGTTTGGTTCGAATACAGGCCATGAACACTGAAGCTTTCTTT; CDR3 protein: CASGLVRIQAMNTEAFF
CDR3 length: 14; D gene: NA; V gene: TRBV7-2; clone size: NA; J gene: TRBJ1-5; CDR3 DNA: TGTGCCAGCAGCTTAATCCAGGCTTATCAGCCCCAGCATTTT; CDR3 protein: CASSLIQAYQPQHF
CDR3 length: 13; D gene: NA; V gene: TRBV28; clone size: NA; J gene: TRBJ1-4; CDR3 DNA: TGTGCCAGCAGTCCCTCCCTTGATGAAAAACTGTTTTTT; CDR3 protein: CASSPSLDEKLFF
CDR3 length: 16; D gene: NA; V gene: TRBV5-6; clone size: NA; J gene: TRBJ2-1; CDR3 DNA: TGTGCCAGCAGCTGGGACGGGATGTACTCCTACAATGAGCAGTTCTTC; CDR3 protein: CASSWDGMYSYNEQFF
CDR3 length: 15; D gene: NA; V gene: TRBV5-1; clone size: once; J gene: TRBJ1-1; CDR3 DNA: TGCGCCAGCAGCTTGGACGCGGGTGCGGTGACTGAAGCTTTCTTT; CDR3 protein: CASSLDAGAVTEAFF
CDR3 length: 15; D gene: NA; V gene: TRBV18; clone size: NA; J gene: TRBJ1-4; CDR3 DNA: TGTGCCAGCTCACCTCAGGCTTCAGCTAATGAAAAACTGTTTTTT; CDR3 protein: CASSPQASANEKLFF
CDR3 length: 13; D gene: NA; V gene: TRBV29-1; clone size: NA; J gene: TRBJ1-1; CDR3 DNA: TGCAGCGTTGAAGGGGAGGAGTACACTGAAGCTTTCTTT; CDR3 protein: CSVEGEEYTEAFF
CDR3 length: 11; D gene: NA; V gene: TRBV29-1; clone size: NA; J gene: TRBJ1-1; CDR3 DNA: TGCAGCATATTTCCGGGACGGGAAGCTTTCTTT; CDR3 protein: CSIFPGREAFF
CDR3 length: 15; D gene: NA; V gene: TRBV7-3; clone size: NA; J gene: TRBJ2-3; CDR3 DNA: TGTGCCAGCAGCTTAAGCCCCGGGGACCTAGATACGCAGTATTTT; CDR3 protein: CASSLSPGDLDTQYF
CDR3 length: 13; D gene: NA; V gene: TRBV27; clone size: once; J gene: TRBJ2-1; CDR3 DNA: TGTGCCAGCAGTTTAATAAGGGTCAATGAGCAGTTCTTC; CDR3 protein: CASSLIRVNEQFF
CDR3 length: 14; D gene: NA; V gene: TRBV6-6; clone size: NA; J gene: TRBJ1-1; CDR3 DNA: TGTGCCAGCAGTTACTCAAGGGGGGGAACTGAAGCTTTCTTT; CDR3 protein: CASSYSRGGTEAFF
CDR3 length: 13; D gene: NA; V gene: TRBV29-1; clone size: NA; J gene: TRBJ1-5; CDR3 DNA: TGCAGCGTTGCTCAGGGGACCGATCAGCCCCAGCATTTT; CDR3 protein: CSVAQGTDQPQHF
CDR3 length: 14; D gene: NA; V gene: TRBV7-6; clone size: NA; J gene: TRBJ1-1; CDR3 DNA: TGTGCCAGCAGCTTAGGGACGGGGAGCACTGAAGCTTTCTTT; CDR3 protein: CASSLGTGSTEAFF
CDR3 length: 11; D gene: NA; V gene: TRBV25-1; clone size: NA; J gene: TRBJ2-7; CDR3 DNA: TGTGCCACTCAGGGATTCTACGAGCAGTACTTC; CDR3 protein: CATQGFYEQYF
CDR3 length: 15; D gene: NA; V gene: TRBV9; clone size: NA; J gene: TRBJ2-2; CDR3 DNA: TGTGCCAGCAGCGTAGAGCCTTACCTTAGCGGGGAGCTGTTTTTT; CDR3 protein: CASSVEPYLSGELFF
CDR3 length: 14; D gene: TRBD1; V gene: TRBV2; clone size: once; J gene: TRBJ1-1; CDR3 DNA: TGTGCCAGCAGCAAACAAGAACAGGGGGCGCGGGCTTTCTTT; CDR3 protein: CASSKQEQGARAFF
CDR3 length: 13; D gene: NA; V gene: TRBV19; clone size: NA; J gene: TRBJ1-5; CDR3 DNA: TGTGCCAGTAGGCGGAGGAGCAATCAGCCCCAGCATTTT; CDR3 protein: CASRRRSNQPQHF
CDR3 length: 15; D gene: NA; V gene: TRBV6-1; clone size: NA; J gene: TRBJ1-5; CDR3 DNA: TGTGCCAGCAGTGAGTCAAGACGGACTGGGAAGCCCCAGCATTTT; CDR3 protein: CASSESRRTGKPQHF
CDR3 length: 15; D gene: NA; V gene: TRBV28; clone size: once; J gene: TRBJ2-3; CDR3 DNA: TGTGCCACCTCGGGACAATCTCTCAGCACAGATACGCAGTATTTT; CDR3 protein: CATSGQSLSTDTQYF
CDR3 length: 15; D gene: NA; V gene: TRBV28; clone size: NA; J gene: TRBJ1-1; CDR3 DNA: TGTGCCAGCAGTTCTCCTACGTCGTCCTACACTGAAGCTTTCTTT; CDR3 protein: CASSSPTSSYTEAFF
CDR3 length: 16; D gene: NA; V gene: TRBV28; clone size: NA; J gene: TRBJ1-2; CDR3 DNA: TGTGCCAGCACCCAGGAGCAGGCGATTCTATCCTATGGCTACACCTTC; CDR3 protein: CASTQEQAILSYGYTF
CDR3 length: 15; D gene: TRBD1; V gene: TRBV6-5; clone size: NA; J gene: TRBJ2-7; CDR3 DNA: TGTGCCAGCACCACTGGAAGCCGGGACAGTCGAAGGCAGTACTTC; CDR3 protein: CASTTGSRDSRRQYF
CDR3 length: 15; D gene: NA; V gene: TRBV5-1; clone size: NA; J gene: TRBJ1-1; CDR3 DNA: TGCGCCAGCAGTCCTACAGGAAATGGAAACACTGAAGCTTTCTTT; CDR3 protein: CASSPTGNGNTEAFF
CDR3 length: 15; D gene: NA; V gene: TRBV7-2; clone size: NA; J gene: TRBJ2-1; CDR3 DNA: TGTGCCAGCAGCTCCGTGGGGGGCAAATTCAATGAGCAGTTCTTC; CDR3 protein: CASSSVGGKFNEQFF
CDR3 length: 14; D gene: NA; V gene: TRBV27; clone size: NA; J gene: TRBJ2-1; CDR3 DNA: TGTGCCAGCAGGACCCACCTTACTATCGATGAGCAGTTCTTC; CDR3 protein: CASRTHLTIDEQFF